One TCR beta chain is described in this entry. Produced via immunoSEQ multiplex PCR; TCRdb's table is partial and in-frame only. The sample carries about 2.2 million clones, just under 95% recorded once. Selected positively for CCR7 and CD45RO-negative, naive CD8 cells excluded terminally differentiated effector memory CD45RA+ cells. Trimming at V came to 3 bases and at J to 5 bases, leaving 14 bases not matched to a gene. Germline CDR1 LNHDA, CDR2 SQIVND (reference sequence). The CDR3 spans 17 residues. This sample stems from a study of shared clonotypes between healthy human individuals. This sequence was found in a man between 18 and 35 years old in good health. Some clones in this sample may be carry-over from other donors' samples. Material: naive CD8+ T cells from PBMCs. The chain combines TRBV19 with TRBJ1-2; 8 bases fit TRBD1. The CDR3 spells CASSIPTGVGVPYGYTF. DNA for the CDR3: TGTGCCAGTAGTATCCCGACAGGGGTTGGCGTTCCGTATGGCTACACCTTC.